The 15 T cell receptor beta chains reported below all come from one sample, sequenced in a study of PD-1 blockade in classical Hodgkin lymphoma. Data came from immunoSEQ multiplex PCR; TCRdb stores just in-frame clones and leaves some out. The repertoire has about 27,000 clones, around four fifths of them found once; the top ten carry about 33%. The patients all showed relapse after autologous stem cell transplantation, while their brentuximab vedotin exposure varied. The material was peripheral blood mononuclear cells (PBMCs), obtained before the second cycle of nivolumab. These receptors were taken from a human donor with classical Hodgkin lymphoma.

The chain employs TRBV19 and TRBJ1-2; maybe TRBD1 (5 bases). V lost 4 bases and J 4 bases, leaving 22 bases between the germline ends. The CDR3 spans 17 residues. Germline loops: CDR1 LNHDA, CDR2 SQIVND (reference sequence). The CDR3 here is CASSTASSGRGAYGYTF. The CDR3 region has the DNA TGTGCCAGTAGTACAGCGAGCTCAGGGAGGGGTGCCTATGGCTACACCTTC.

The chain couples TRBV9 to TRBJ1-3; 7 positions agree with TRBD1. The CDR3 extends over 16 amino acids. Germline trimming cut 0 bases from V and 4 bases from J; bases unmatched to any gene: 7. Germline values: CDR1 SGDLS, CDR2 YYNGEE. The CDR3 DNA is TGTGCCAGCAGCGTAGAGGGGGCGCGGGCCGGAAACACCATATATTTT. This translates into CASSVEGARAGNTIYF.

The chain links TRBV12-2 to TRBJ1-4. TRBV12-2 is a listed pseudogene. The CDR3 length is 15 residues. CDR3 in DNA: TGTGCAAGTCGCTTTGACGGCTGGCTGCGGGGGAAACTGTTTTTT. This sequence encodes CASRFDGWLRGKLFF.

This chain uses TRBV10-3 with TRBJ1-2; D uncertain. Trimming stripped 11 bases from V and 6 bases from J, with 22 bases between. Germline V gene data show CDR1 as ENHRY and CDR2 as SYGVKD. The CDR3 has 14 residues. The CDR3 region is CASGEGRLRHGYTF. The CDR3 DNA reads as TGTGCCTCTGGAGAAGGCCGCCTCAGACATGGCTACACCTTC.

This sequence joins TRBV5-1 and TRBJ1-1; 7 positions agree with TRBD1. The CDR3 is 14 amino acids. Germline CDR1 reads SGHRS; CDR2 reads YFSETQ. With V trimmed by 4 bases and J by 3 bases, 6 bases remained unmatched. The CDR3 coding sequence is TGCGCCAGCAGCGAAGGGACAGCGTACACTGAAGCTTTCTTT. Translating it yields CASSEGTAYTEAFF.

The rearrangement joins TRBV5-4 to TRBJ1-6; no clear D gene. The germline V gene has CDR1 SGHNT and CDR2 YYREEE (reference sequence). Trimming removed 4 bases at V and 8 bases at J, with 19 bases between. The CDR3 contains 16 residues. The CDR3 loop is CASSASGPLNYSPLHF. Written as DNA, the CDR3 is TGTGCCAGCAGCGCCTCCGGGCCCCTTAACTATTCACCCCTCCACTTT. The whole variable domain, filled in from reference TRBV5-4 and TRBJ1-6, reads ETGVTQSPTHLIKTRGQQVTLRCSSQSGHNTVSWYQQALGQGPQFIFQYYREEENGRGNFPPRFSGLQFPNYSSELNVNALELDDSALYLCASSASGPLNYSPLHFGNGTRLTVT.

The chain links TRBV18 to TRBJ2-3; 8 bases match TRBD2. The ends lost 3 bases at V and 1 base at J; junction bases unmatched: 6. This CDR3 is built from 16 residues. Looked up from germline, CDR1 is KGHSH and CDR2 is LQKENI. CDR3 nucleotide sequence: TGTGCCAGCTCACCCGACGGGAGGGGAGGCACAGATACGCAGTATTTT. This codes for CASSPDGRGGTDTQYF.

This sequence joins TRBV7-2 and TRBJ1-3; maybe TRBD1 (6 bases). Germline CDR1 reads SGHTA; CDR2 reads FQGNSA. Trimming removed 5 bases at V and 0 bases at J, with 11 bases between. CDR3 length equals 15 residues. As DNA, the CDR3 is TGTGCCAGCAGCCCTCAGGGGAGCTCTGGAAACACCATATATTTT. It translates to CASSPQGSSGNTIYF.

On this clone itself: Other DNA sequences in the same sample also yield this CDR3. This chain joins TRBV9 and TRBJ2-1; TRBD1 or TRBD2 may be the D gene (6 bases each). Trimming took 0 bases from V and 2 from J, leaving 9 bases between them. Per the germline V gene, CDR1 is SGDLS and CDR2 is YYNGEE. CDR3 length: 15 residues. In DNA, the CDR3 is TGTGCCAGCAGCGTAGTCGGGGGCCCCTACAATGAGCAGTTCTTC. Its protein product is CASSVVGGPYNEQFF. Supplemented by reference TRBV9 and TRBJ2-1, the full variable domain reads DSGVTQTPKHLITATGQRVTLRCSPRSGDLSVYWYQQSLDQGLQFLIQYYNGEERAKGNILERFSAQQFPDLHSELNLSSLELGDSALYFCASSVVGGPYNEQFFGPGTRLTVL.

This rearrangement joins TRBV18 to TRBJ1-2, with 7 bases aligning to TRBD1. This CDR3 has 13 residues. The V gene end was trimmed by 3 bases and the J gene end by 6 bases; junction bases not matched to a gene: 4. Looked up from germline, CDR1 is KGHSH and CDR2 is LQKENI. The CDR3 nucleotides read TGTGCCAGCTCACCCGGGACAGATAATGGCTACACCTTC. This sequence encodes CASSPGTDNGYTF.

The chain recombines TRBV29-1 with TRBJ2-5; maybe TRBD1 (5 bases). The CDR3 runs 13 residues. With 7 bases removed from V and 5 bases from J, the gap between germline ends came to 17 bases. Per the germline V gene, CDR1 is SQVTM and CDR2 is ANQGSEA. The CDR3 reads CSGTTQGRETQYF. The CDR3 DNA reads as TGCAGCGGAACTACCCAGGGTAGGGAGACCCAGTACTTC. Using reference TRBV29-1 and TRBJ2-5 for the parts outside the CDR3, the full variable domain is SAVISQKPSRDICQRGTSLTIQCQVDSQVTMMFWYRQQPGQSLTLIATANQGSEATYESGFVIDKFPISRPNLTFSTLTVSNMSPEDSSIYLCSGTTQGRETQYFGPGTRLLVL.

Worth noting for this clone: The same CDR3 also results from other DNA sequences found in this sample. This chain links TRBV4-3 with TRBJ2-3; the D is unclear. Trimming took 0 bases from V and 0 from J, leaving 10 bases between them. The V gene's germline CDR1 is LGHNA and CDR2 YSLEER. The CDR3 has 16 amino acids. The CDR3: CASSQDRRASTDTQYF. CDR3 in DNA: TGCGCCAGCAGCCAAGATCGACGAGCGAGCACAGATACGCAGTATTTT.

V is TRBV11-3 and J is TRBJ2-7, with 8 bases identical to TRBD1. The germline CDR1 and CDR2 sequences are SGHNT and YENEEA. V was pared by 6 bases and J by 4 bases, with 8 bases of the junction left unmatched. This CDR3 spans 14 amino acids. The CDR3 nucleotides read TGTGCCAGCAGTTCGACAGGGGAGTTGTACGAGCAGTACTTC. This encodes CASSSTGELYEQYF.

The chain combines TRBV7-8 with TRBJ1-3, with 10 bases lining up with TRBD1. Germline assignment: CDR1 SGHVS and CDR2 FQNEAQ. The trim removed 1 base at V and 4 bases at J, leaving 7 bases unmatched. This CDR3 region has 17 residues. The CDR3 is CASSLDRQGAKGNTIYF. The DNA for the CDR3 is TGTGCCAGCAGCTTAGACAGACAGGGGGCGAAGGGAAACACCATATATTTT.

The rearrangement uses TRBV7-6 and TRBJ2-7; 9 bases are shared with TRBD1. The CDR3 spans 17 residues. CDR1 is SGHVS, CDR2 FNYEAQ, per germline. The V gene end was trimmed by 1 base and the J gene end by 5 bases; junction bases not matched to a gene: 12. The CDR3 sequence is CASSLVAYGTGSNEQYF. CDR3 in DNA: TGTGCCAGCAGCTTAGTGGCTTACGGGACAGGGTCTAACGAGCAGTACTTC.